Shown below are 5 T cell receptor beta chains from a single sample sequenced in a study of blood T cell repertoires in COVID-19. This table comes from immunoSEQ multiplex PCR, and its TCRdb copy is limited to in-frame clones, with some not included. This table holds about 140,000 clones, approximately 82% found once. The material sequenced was peripheral blood. These receptors were taken from a human donor in a cohort sampled during active COVID-19.

The rearrangement links TRBV5-6 to TRBJ2-7, with D hard to call. Germline V lookup: CDR1 SGHDT, CDR2 YYEEEE. The CDR3 extends over 15 amino acids. V lost 0 bases to trimming and J lost 6 bases, with 16 bases between them. CDR3: CASSLAAASPSEQYF. The DNA for the CDR3 is TGTGCCAGCAGCTTGGCGGCGGCGTCCCCCTCCGAGCAGTACTTC.

The chain couples TRBV11-3 to TRBJ1-6; D is unclear. CDR1 is SGHNT and CDR2 is YENEEA in the germline V gene. The V end was cut by 9 bases, the J end by 13 bases, with 10 bases between. This CDR3 is 10 amino acids long. The CDR3 here is CASPSVPLHF. The CDR3 DNA reads TGTGCCAGTCCTTCTGTTCCCCTCCACTTT.

The rearrangement joins TRBV5-1 to TRBJ1-2; D may be TRBD1 (5 bases). Germline CDR1 is SGHRS and CDR2 is YFSETQ. The germline V and J ends were trimmed by 5 bases and 1 base, with 24 bases remaining between them. CDR3 length: 18 residues. CDR3: CASRLLLAAGSNNYGYTF. CDR3 in DNA: TGCGCCAGCAGACTACTCCTAGCGGCAGGGAGTAATAACTATGGCTACACCTTC.

The chain is built from TRBV5-4 and TRBJ1-6, with 8 bases identical to TRBD1. The CDR3 is 13 residues long. Germline V lookup: CDR1 SGHNT, CDR2 YYREEE (reference sequence). V lost 3 bases to trimming and J lost 7 bases; unmatched junction nucleotides: 0. The CDR3 spells CASSWDRNSPLHF. As DNA, the CDR3 is TGTGCCAGCAGCTGGGACAGGAATTCACCCCTCCACTTT.

Concerning this clone: Other DNA sequences in the same sample also yield this CDR3. This chain joins TRBV9 and TRBJ2-3; possible D gene TRBD2, 5 bases. V was trimmed by 0 bases and J by 1 base, leaving 9 bases between them. This CDR3 spans 15 amino acids. Looked up from germline, CDR1 is SGDLS and CDR2 is YYNGEE. The CDR3 here is CASSVGSGRTDTQYF. CDR3 DNA sequence: TGTGCCAGCAGCGTAGGAAGCGGCCGCACAGATACGCAGTATTTT.